The 24 T cell receptor beta chains given below trace back to one sample, sequenced in a study of blood T cell repertoires in COVID-19. Using immunoSEQ multiplex PCR, the repertoire was profiled, and TCRdb retains in-frame clones only, with some absent. The sample lists 250,000 or so clones, 90% occurring once. The sample taken for sequencing was PBMCs or T cells enriched from blood (not recorded which). All receptors come from a man aged 50-59 years who had been exposed to COVID-19.

CDR3 amino acids: CASRLLEDSEAFF. Written as DNA, the CDR3 is TGTGCCAGCAGACTCCTCGAGGACTCTGAAGCTTTCTTT. The genes are TRBV7-9 and TRBJ1-1; D is uncertain. The germline V gene has CDR1 SEHNR and CDR2 FQNEAQ (reference sequence). The length of the CDR3 is 13 residues. The germline V and J ends were trimmed by 6 bases and 6 bases, with 14 bases remaining between them.

In its sample, this clone was seen once. The rearrangement uses TRBV2 and TRBJ1-5; TRBD1 aligns across 7 bases. Trimming took 4 bases from V and 1 from J; bases not matched to a gene: 4. This CDR3 is 15 amino acids long. Per germline, CDR1 SNHLY and CDR2 FYNNEI. The CDR3 coding sequence is TGTGCCAGCAGTGTAAGGACAGGCAGCAATCAGCCCCAGCATTTT. Translation gives CASSVRTGSNQPQHF.

As to this clone: An end of the junction does not agree with germline; a read error may underlie this. The rearrangement joins TRBV7-9 to TRBJ1-2; no reliable D call. The CDR3 spans 15 residues. The V gene's germline CDR1 is SEHNR and CDR2 FQNEAQ (reference sequence). As DNA, the CDR3 is TGTGCCAGCACCTTAGGGCAGGTAGCTAACTATGGCTACACCTTC. Residues: CASTLGQVANYGYTF.

The V gene is TRBV7-9, the J gene TRBJ2-2, with 8 bases fitting TRBD2. The CDR3 has 16 amino acids. Germline-derived CDR1 and CDR2 are SEHNR and FQNEAQ (reference sequence). V shed 1 base, J shed 5 bases, and the junction held 6 bases outside the gene matches. In DNA form, the CDR3 reads TGTGCCAGCAGCTTAGGCGGGGGGCCTAGGACCGGGGAGCTGTTTTTT. The encoded protein is CASSLGGGPRTGELFF. The full variable domain, with the rest looked up from reference TRBV7-9 and TRBJ2-2, is DTGVSQNPRHKITKRGQNVTFRCDPISEHNRLYWYRQTLGQGPEFLTYFQNEAQLEKSRLLSDRFSAERPKGSFSTLEIQRTEQGDSAMYLCASSLGGGPRTGELFFGEGSRLTVL.

In DNA form, the CDR3 reads TGTGCCAGCAGCTGGGGGACAGGAGCCACTGAAGCTTTCTTT. This sequence encodes CASSWGTGATEAFF. The V call is TRBV7-3, the J call TRBJ1-1; 8 nucleotides align to TRBD1. Germline CDR1 and CDR2: SGHTA and FQGTGA. Unmatched junction bases numbered 5, after V lost 4 bases and J lost 4 bases. The CDR3 covers 14 residues.

J is TRBJ1-2 and V is TRBV6-5, with TRBD1 as a possible D gene (6 bases). V dropped 9 bases and J dropped 12 bases, with 14 bases sitting between them. CDR3 length equals 10 residues. In germline, CDR1 is MNHEY, CDR2 SVGAGI. CDR3 nucleotide sequence: TGTGCCAGGGAAAAGGGGGGGGACACCTTC. Its translation is CAREKGGDTF.

The rearrangement joins TRBV7-9 to TRBJ2-3; 8 bases fit TRBD2. With 4 bases clipped from V and 4 bases from J, the junction kept 10 bases outside the gene matches. This CDR3 contains 16 residues. CDR1 and CDR2 (germline): SEHNR, FQNEAQ (reference sequence). The CDR3 coding sequence is TGTGCCAGCAGCTACCGGGGGGGCAGCAGGGCAGATACGCAGTATTTT. It is translated as CASSYRGGSRADTQYF. Full variable domain (remainder filled in from reference TRBV7-9 and TRBJ2-3): DTGVSQNPRHKITKRGQNVTFRCDPISEHNRLYWYRQTLGQGPEFLTYFQNEAQLEKSRLLSDRFSAERPKGSFSTLEIQRTEQGDSAMYLCASSYRGGSRADTQYFGPGTRLTVL.

The chain recombines TRBV5-1 with TRBJ2-2; D may be TRBD2 (5 bases). Trimming stripped 0 bases from V and 5 bases from J, with 8 bases between. From germline, CDR1 is SGHRS and CDR2 YFSETQ. This CDR3 region has 14 residues. CDR3 loop: CASSLGSGTGELFF. CDR3 DNA sequence: TGCGCCAGCAGCTTGGGAAGCGGTACCGGGGAGCTGTTTTTT.

The chain joins TRBV18 to TRBJ2-1; the D gene is possibly TRBD2 (5 bases). The germline V gene encodes CDR1 KGHSH and CDR2 LQKENI. This CDR3 comprises 12 residues. The V and J ends lost 6 bases and 8 bases respectively, with 11 bases between them. The chain's CDR3 is CASSPARDEQFF. CDR3 sequence (DNA): TGTGCCAGCTCCCCCGCGCGGGATGAGCAGTTCTTC.

V gene TRBV9 combines with J gene TRBJ2-4; perhaps TRBD1 as D (5 bases). The CDR3 extends over 16 amino acids. The V and J ends lost 0 bases and 3 bases respectively, with 13 bases between them. Germline-derived CDR1 and CDR2 are SGDLS and YYNGEE. CDR3 in DNA: TGTGCCAGCAGCGTAGACGTGGGGCTTGTCAAAAACATTCAGTACTTC. Translated: CASSVDVGLVKNIQYF.

The chain's CDR3 is CASTPGRGVYQPQHF. The CDR3 DNA sequence: TGTGCCAGCACCCCGGGCCGGGGGGTCTATCAGCCCCAGCATTTT. V is TRBV28 and J is TRBJ1-5; perhaps TRBD1 as D (5 bases). Trimming took 7 bases from V and 5 from J, leaving 18 bases between them. CDR1 MDHEN and CDR2 SYDVKM come from the germline V gene. CDR3 length: 15 residues. The full variable domain, in which reference TRBV28 and TRBJ1-5 provide the parts outside the CDR3, is DVKVTQSSRYLVKRTGEKVFLECVQDMDHENMFWYRQDPGLGLRLIYFSYDVKMKEKGDIPEGYSVSREKKERFSLILESASTNQTSMYLCASTPGRGVYQPQHFGDGTRLSIL.

This clone was seen just once. The CDR3 sequence is CASSLVVSGGQETQYF. In DNA form, the CDR3 reads TGTGCCAGCAGCTTGGTGGTTAGCGGGGGGCAAGAGACCCAGTACTTC. The chain recombines TRBV5-6 with TRBJ2-5; 10 bases are shared with TRBD2. V was clipped by 0 bases and J by 2 bases; unmatched bases: 4. CDR1 is SGHDT, CDR2 YYEEEE, per germline. The length of the CDR3 is 16 residues.

The chain links TRBV4-1 to TRBJ1-2; 8 bases line up with TRBD1. The CDR3 spans 17 residues. CDR1 and CDR2 (germline): MGHRA, YSYEKL. V shed 6 bases, J shed 1 base, and the junction held 13 bases outside the gene matches. CDR3 amino acids: CASRPGNRGTFNYGYTF. CDR3 nucleotides: TGCGCCAGCAGACCCGGGAACAGGGGGACTTTTAACTATGGCTACACCTTC.

V gene TRBV5-1 combines with J gene TRBJ1-2, with 7 bases matching TRBD1. The CDR3 runs 14 residues. Germline lookup yields CDR1 SGHRS and CDR2 YFSETQ. J lost 3 bases, V lost 4 bases, and 6 bases had no gene match. CDR3 sequence: CASSPDRTYYGYTF. The CDR3 DNA reads as TGCGCCAGCAGCCCGGACAGGACTTACTATGGCTACACCTTC.

The rearrangement joins TRBV28 to TRBJ1-2; 9 positions agree with TRBD1. The V segment lost 6 bases and the J segment 8 bases; nucleotides outside the gene matches: 10. Germline CDR1 and CDR2: MDHEN and SYDVKM. The CDR3 runs 14 residues. CDR3 coding DNA: TGTGCCAGCAGAGAGACAGGGGGATTGCTAGGCTACACCTTC. Translated, it gives CASRETGGLLGYTF.

This chain uses TRBV27 with TRBJ2-2, with D possibly TRBD2 on 6 matching bases. Trimming removed 2 bases from V and 3 bases from J, with 10 bases in between. Germline loops: CDR1 MNHEY, CDR2 SMNVEV (reference sequence). The CDR3 runs to 15 residues. Written as DNA, the CDR3 is TGTGCCAGCAGTTTAGAGCGGAGGGACACCGGGGAGCTGTTTTTT. It is translated as CASSLERRDTGELFF.

The chain combines TRBV12-3 or TRBV12-4 with TRBJ1-2, with 7 nucleotides matching TRBD1. Unmatched junction bases numbered 5, after V lost 5 bases and J lost 5 bases. The CDR3 runs to 13 residues. Written as DNA, the CDR3 is TGTGCCAGCAGTCCCGGGGACAGATATGGCTACACCTTC. Its protein is CASSPGDRYGYTF.

The chain carries TRBV2 and TRBJ2-7; 8 nucleotides align to TRBD1. The CDR3 consists of 12 residues. V gave up 8 bases and J gave up 5 bases; unmatched junction bases: 5. From germline, CDR1 is SNHLY and CDR2 FYNNEI. In DNA form, the CDR3 reads TGTGCCAGCGGTACGACAGGGGACGAGCAGTACTTC. Amino acid sequence: CASGTTGDEQYF.

This rearrangement joins TRBV28 to TRBJ1-2; D unclear. Germline CDR1 and CDR2: MDHEN and SYDVKM. V gave up 5 bases and J gave up 5 bases, with 9 bases separating them. This CDR3 is built from 12 residues. This chain's CDR3 is CASSPLLYGYTF. CDR3 DNA sequence: TGTGCCAGCAGTCCCCTCTTGTATGGCTACACCTTC.

The chain recombines TRBV19 with TRBJ1-6; D call uncertain. Germline assignment: CDR1 LNHDA and CDR2 SQIVND (reference sequence). The CDR3 has 15 amino acids. Trimming cost V 5 bases and J 8 bases, with 16 bases left between them. The CDR3 here is CASSRDSWEDSPLHF. CDR3 bases: TGTGCCAGTAGTCGAGACTCCTGGGAGGATTCACCCCTCCACTTT.

V gene TRBV7-2 combines with J gene TRBJ1-4, with 9 bases that match TRBD1. Germline loops: CDR1 SGHTA, CDR2 FQGNSA. This CDR3 region has 16 residues. V was pared by 5 bases and J by 5 bases, with 9 bases of the junction left unmatched. CDR3 nucleotides: TGTGCCAGCAGCCCATACCCGACAGGGGGGAATGAAAAACTGTTTTTT. It specifies CASSPYPTGGNEKLFF.

The chain employs TRBV11-2 and TRBJ2-7; D remains unclear. The germline V and J ends were trimmed by 0 bases and 4 bases, with 10 bases remaining between them. The CDR3 sequence is 14 residues long. Per the germline V gene, CDR1 is SGHAT and CDR2 is FQNNGV. In DNA form, the CDR3 reads TGTGCCAGCAGCTTAGAGGCAGGTTTATACGAGCAGTACTTC. Protein: CASSLEAGLYEQYF.

This chain uses TRBV5-1 with TRBJ2-2; TRBD1 matches at 11 bases. Germline V gene lookup returns CDR1 SGHRS and CDR2 YFSETQ. V trimming: 4 bases; J trimming: 5 bases; junction bases outside the gene matches: 10. This CDR3 spans 17 amino acids. The CDR3 nucleotides are TGCGCCAGCAGCGTACCGTCCGGGACAGGGGGAACCGGGGAGCTGTTTTTT. Translated, it gives CASSVPSGTGGTGELFF. Complete variable domain (other parts from reference TRBV5-1 and TRBJ2-2): KAGVTQTPRYLIKTRGQQVTLSCSPISGHRSVSWYQQTPGQGLQFLFEYFSETQRNKGNFPGRFSGRQFSNSRSEMNVSTLELGDSALYLCASSVPSGTGGTGELFFGEGSRLTVL.

The chain carries TRBV6-5 and TRBJ1-2, with 7 bases lining up with TRBD1. Germline V gene sequence: CDR1 MNHEY, CDR2 SVGAGI. The CDR3 length is 14 residues. Trimming took 2 bases from V and 3 from J; bases not matched to a gene: 3. The CDR3 sequence: CASSYQGQYYGYTF. As DNA, the CDR3 is TGTGCCAGCAGTTACCAGGGACAGTACTATGGCTACACCTTC.